A selection of T cell receptor beta chains follows, all from one sample in a study of T cell changes during pregnancy in multiple sclerosis. Produced via immunoSEQ multiplex PCR; TCRdb's table is partial and in-frame only. The data show 72,000 or so clones, with just over 90% seen just once and roughly 2.5% held by the top ten. This sample comprised peripheral blood, obtained in the second trimester of pregnancy. These TCRs come from a female donor with multiple sclerosis, enrolled in a pregnancy study. CDR3s include the opening cysteine and the closing phenylalanine or tryptophan. A D gene is named only where the DNA matches it firmly. For some rows the clone size is stated as once, few or many, or as a class when expanded; others skip it.

abundance,d_gene,j_gene,v_gene,CDR3aa,CDR3nt
NA,NA,TRBJ1-2,TRBV19,CAMEEGNGYTF,TGTGCCATGGAGGAGGGGAATGGCTACACCTTC
NA,NA,TRBJ2-1,TRBV12-5,CASGSPRGLLNEQFF,TGTGCTAGTGGTTCCCCGCGGGGGCTGCTCAATGAGCAGTTCTTC
NA,TRBD1,TRBJ2-7,TRBV18,CASSPGQGVGQYF,TGTGCCAGCTCACCCGGACAGGGCGTAGGGCAGTACTTC
NA,TRBD2,TRBJ2-5,TRBV2,CASGGTSAQETQYF,TGTGCCAGCGGTGGGACTAGCGCACAAGAGACCCAGTACTTC
NA,NA,TRBJ1-2,TRBV18,CASSPEEHGYTF,TGTGCCAGCTCACCAGAGGAACATGGCTACACCTTC
NA,NA,TRBJ2-7,TRBV6-5,CASSYSGRDYEQYF,TGTGCCAGCAGTTACTCGGGCAGGGACTACGAGCAGTACTTC
NA,TRBD2,TRBJ2-5,TRBV28,CASSSRLAGQETQYF,TGTGCCAGCAGTTCCCGACTAGCGGGGCAAGAGACCCAGTACTTC
NA,NA,TRBJ2-1,TRBV4-1,CASSRAGITYNEQFF,TGCGCCAGCAGCCGTGCCGGGATCACCTACAATGAGCAGTTCTTC
NA,NA,TRBJ1-1,TRBV27,CASSPRRDKVKNEAFF,TGTGCCAGCAGTCCCCGCCGGGACAAGGTGAAAAATGAAGCTTTCTTT
NA,NA,TRBJ2-6,TRBV7-9,CASSLLLTGANVLTF,TGTGCCAGCAGCTTACTTCTTACTGGGGCCAACGTCCTGACTTTC
NA,NA,TRBJ2-7,TRBV19,CASSIRSQADEQYF,TGTGCCAGTAGTATAAGGTCCCAGGCAGACGAGCAGTACTTC
NA,NA,TRBJ1-4,TRBV2,CASSREENEKLFF,TGTGCCAGCAGCAGGGAGGAGAATGAAAAACTGTTTTTT
NA,TRBD2,TRBJ2-3,TRBV7-8,CASRGLAGGTYTDTQYF,TGTGCCAGCAGGGGACTAGCGGGGGGTACTTACACAGATACGCAGTATTTT
NA,NA,TRBJ1-1,TRBV7-9,CASSSHSGNTEAFF,TGTGCCAGCAGCTCCCACAGTGGGAACACTGAAGCTTTCTTT
NA,TRBD2,TRBJ2-3,TRBV15,CATSRGGETATDTQYF,TGTGCCACCAGCAGGGGGGGGGAGACAGCCACAGATACGCAGTATTTT
once,NA,TRBJ2-3,TRBV6-6,CASSYSGSHATDTQYF,TGTGCCAGCAGTTACTCGGGCAGCCATGCCACAGATACGCAGTATTTT
NA,NA,TRBJ1-2,TRBV6-6,CASSYLTTGNYGYTF,TGTGCCAGCAGTTACCTTACAACAGGGAACTATGGCTACACCTTC
NA,NA,TRBJ2-3,TRBV2,CASNSLSVGTDTQYF,TGTGCCAGCAACTCCCTCTCCGTGGGCACAGATACGCAGTATTTT
NA,TRBD2,TRBJ2-7,TRBV27,CASTRGVEQYF,TGTGCCAGCACCCGGGGGGTCGAGCAGTACTTC
NA,TRBD2,TRBJ2-2,TRBV9,CASRGGTANTGELFF,TGTGCCAGCAGGGGGGGGACCGCGAACACCGGGGAGCTGTTTTTT
NA,NA,TRBJ2-7,TRBV4-1,CASSQGSSTYEQYF,TGCGCCAGCAGCCAAGGTAGTAGCACCTACGAGCAGTACTTC
NA,NA,TRBJ2-1,TRBV11-2,CASSSSDSPGNEQFF,TGTGCCAGCAGCTCCTCCGACAGCCCCGGGAATGAGCAGTTCTTC
NA,NA,TRBJ1-2,TRBV19,CASSPTGLYYGYTF,TGTGCCAGTAGCCCGACAGGCCTTTACTATGGCTACACCTTC
NA,TRBD1,TRBJ2-5,TRBV29-1,CSVGSGGIETQYF,TGCAGCGTTGGGTCAGGGGGCATAGAGACCCAGTACTTC
NA,NA,TRBJ2-2,TRBV9,CASSVGYGELFF,TGTGCCAGCAGCGTAGGTTACGGGGAGCTGTTTTTT
NA,TRBD1,TRBJ1-1,TRBV5-8,CASSPGQGAVIPEAFF,TGTGCCAGCAGCCCCGGACAGGGGGCCGTCATCCCTGAAGCTTTCTTT
NA,NA,TRBJ2-7,TRBV27,CASIPTTGGEQYF,TGTGCCAGCATCCCCACTACCGGGGGCGAGCAGTACTTC
few,NA,TRBJ2-7,TRBV2,CASSEQGFETVDF,TGTGCCAGCAGTGAACAGGGTTTCGAGACAGTGGACTTC
once,NA,TRBJ1-5,TRBV27,CASSLTRGWNQPQHF,TGTGCCAGCAGTTTAACGCGGGGTTGGAATCAGCCCCAGCATTTT
NA,TRBD2,TRBJ2-1,TRBV7-8,CASSLLGGAGEQFF,TGTGCCAGCAGCTTACTCGGGGGGGCCGGTGAGCAGTTCTTC
NA,NA,TRBJ2-5,TRBV9,CASSVGGRGQETQYF,TGTGCCAGCAGCGTAGGGGGCAGGGGACAAGAGACCCAGTACTTC
NA,NA,TRBJ1-1,TRBV2,CASSALGSNTEAFF,TGTGCCAGCAGCGCTTTGGGCTCGAACACTGAAGCTTTCTTT
NA,TRBD2,TRBJ2-1,TRBV9,CASSVALAGALTYNEQFF,TGTGCCAGCAGCGTAGCACTAGCGGGGGCCCTGACCTACAATGAGCAGTTCTTC
NA,NA,TRBJ2-1,TRBV5-6,CASSYLDNEQFF,TGTGCCAGCAGCTACTTGGACAATGAGCAGTTCTTC
NA,NA,TRBJ1-2,TRBV5-6,CASSHSYGYTF,TGTGCCAGCAGTCACAGCTATGGCTACACCTTC
NA,TRBD1,TRBJ2-1,TRBV9,CASSIRDSNEQFF,TGTGCCAGCAGCATCCGGGACAGCAATGAGCAGTTCTTC
NA,TRBD2,TRBJ2-5,TRBV5-4,CASTLTSGGQETQYF,TGTGCCAGCACCCTGACTAGCGGGGGACAAGAGACCCAGTACTTC
NA,TRBD2,TRBJ2-2,TRBV9,CASSVAAGGGSGTGELFF,TGTGCCAGCAGCGTAGCGGCGGGGGGGGGTAGCGGCACCGGGGAGCTGTTTTTT
NA,NA,TRBJ2-5,TRBV7-9,CASSPTGGQLETQYF,TGTGCCAGCAGCCCCACCGGCGGACAGTTAGAGACCCAGTACTTC
NA,TRBD1,TRBJ2-4,TRBV28,CASSFTGGKNIQYF,TGTGCCAGCAGTTTCACAGGGGGTAAAAACATTCAGTACTTC
NA,TRBD1,TRBJ1-4,TRBV10-3,CAISESPGQGKLFF,TGTGCCATCAGTGAGTCGCCGGGACAGGGAAAACTGTTTTTT
NA,TRBD1,TRBJ1-6,TRBV25-1,CASSESATGTMSPLHF,TGTGCCAGCAGTGAATCGGCGACAGGGACGATGTCACCCCTCCACTTT
NA,TRBD2,TRBJ2-5,TRBV25-1,CASSESGTSIVWTQYF,TGTGCCAGCAGTGAATCCGGGACTAGCATTGTTTGGACCCAGTACTTC
NA,TRBD2,TRBJ2-2,TRBV19,CASSTAGENTGELFF,TGTGCCAGTAGTACTGCGGGAGAGAACACCGGGGAGCTGTTTTTT
NA,TRBD2,TRBJ2-2,TRBV15,CATSSRRGGTGELFF,TGTGCCACCAGCTCCCGACGGGGGGGCACCGGGGAGCTGTTTTTT
NA,NA,TRBJ2-7,TRBV7-2,CASSSFNEQYF,TGTGCCAGCAGCTCCTTTAACGAGCAGTACTTC
NA,NA,TRBJ2-5,TRBV2,CASRDLLEGQETQYF,TGTGCCAGCAGAGACCTTTTGGAGGGGCAAGAGACCCAGTACTTC
NA,NA,TRBJ1-6,TRBV12-5,CASGLVSTSSTNSPLHF,TGTGCTAGTGGTTTGGTATCGACAAGCAGTACCAATTCACCCCTCCACTTT